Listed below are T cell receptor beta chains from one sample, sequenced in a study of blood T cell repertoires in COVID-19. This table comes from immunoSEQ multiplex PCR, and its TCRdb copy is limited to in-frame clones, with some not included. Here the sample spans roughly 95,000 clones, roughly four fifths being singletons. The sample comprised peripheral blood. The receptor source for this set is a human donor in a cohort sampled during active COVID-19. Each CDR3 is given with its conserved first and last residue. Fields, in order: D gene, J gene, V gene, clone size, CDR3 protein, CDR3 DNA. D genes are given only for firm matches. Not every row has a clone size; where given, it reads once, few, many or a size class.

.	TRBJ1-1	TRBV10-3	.	CAISESTLSGVEAFF	TGTGCCATCAGTGAGTCCACCTTATCAGGGGTTGAAGCTTTCTTT
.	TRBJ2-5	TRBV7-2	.	CASSFGHIETQYF	TGTGCCAGCAGCTTTGGTCACATCGAGACCCAGTACTTC
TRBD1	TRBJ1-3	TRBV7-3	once	CASSPTGGNTIYF	TGTGCCAGCAGCCCCACAGGGGGGAACACCATATATTTT
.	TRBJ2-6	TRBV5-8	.	CASSIDSSGANVLTF	TGTGCCAGCAGCATTGACAGCTCTGGGGCCAACGTCCTGACTTTC
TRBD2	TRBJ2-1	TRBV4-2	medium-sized	CASSQAESAGGLDEQFF	TGTGCCAGCAGCCAAGCTGAATCTGCGGGAGGGCTTGATGAGCAGTTCTTC
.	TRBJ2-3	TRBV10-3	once	CAISAQSPTSTDTQYF	TGTGCCATCAGTGCCCAAAGTCCGACTAGCACAGATACGCAGTATTTT
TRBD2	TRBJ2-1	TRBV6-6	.	CASRSSGSRTYNEQFF	TGTGCCAGCAGGTCCAGCGGGAGTAGGACCTACAATGAGCAGTTCTTC
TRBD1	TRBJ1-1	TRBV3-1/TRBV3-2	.	CASSQRKGGQLSTEAFF	TGTGCCAGCAGCCAAAGGAAGGGGGGACAGCTCTCCACTGAAGCTTTCTTT
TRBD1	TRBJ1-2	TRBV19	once	CATKQGDYGYTF	TGTGCCACTAAACAGGGGGACTATGGCTACACCTTC
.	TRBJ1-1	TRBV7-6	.	CASSLVASNTEAFF	TGTGCCAGCAGCTTAGTGGCATCGAACACTGAAGCTTTCTTT
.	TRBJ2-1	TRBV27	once	CASTTPGAGRNEQFF	TGTGCCAGCACCACCCCAGGGGCTGGACGGAATGAGCAGTTCTTC
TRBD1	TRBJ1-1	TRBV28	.	CASKEGAFRDTEAFF	TGTGCCAGCAAGGAGGGGGCCTTTAGGGACACTGAAGCTTTCTTT
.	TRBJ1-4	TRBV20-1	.	CSASQGFGLFF	TGCAGTGCATCGCAGGGGTTCGGACTGTTTTTT
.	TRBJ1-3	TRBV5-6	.	CASSLAGVLSGNTIYF	TGTGCCAGCAGCTTGGCGGGGGTACTCTCTGGAAACACCATATATTTT
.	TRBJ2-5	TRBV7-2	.	CASILGGNQETQYF	TGTGCCAGCATCCTCGGGGGAAATCAAGAGACCCAGTACTTC